The 16 T cell receptor beta chains below come from one sample, sequenced in a study of beta chain features in type 1 diabetes. As every portion of the isolated RNA was reverse transcribed, the sequencing read expressed TCRB transcripts. The data were produced by immunoSEQ multiplex PCR, yet TCRdb's version contains in-frame clones alone and is incomplete. The table has approximately 380,000 clones, roughly 16% seen once. The sequencing input was naive CD4+ T cells from blood. The receptor source for this set is a woman between 18 and 29 years old in good health.

This sequence joins TRBV25-1 and TRBJ2-1; no clear D gene. The germline CDR1 and CDR2 sequences are MGHDK and SYGVNS. The CDR3 has 14 amino acids. The V gene lost 4 bases and the J gene lost 2 bases, with 9 bases spanning the gap. The CDR3 here is CASSGSSAYNEQFF. The DNA of the CDR3 is TGTGCCAGCAGTGGATCTTCAGCCTACAATGAGCAGTTCTTC.

Worth noting for this clone: In the same sample, other DNA sequences code for this CDR3. V and J are TRBV4-3 and TRBJ2-3; tentatively, D is TRBD2 (6 bases). CDR3 size: 13 residues. The germline V gene has CDR1 LGHNA and CDR2 YSLEER. Trimming took 0 bases from V and 6 from J, leaving 7 bases between them. The CDR3 nucleotides are TGCGCCAGCAGCCAAGATCGGGGGGATACGCAGTATTTT. This codes for CASSQDRGDTQYF.

The chain is built from TRBV29-1 and TRBJ2-7; D perhaps matches TRBD2 (5 bases). In germline, CDR1 is SQVTM, CDR2 ANQGSEA. This CDR3 region has 13 residues. V was pared by 4 bases and J by 1 base, with 11 bases between. The CDR3 sequence: CSVGSRASYEQYF. Here the CDR3 DNA reads TGCAGCGTTGGATCGCGGGCGTCCTACGAGCAGTACTTC.

The chain recombines TRBV9 with TRBJ2-5; 7 bases line up with TRBD1. The CDR3 has 16 residues. V lost 4 bases, J lost 1 base, and 10 bases stayed unmatched. CDR1 is SGDLS, CDR2 YYNGEE, per germline. CDR3 in DNA: TGTGCCAGCAGCAGTCCCCTAAGGGACAGCCAAGAGACCCAGTACTTC. Its translation is CASSSPLRDSQETQYF.

This clone was picked up a small number of times. The chain couples TRBV29-1 to TRBJ1-2; 7 bases line up with TRBD1. The CDR3 runs 14 residues. Germline-derived CDR1 and CDR2 are SQVTM and ANQGSEA. V lost 2 bases and J lost 5; bases outside the gene matches: 8. DNA for the CDR3: TGCAGCGTTGAACCGCCGGGACAGCCTTATGGCTACACCTTC. This encodes CSVEPPGQPYGYTF.

This clone appeared a few times. The chain has TRBV30 and TRBJ1-5, with D maybe TRBD1 (5 bases). The CDR3 runs 14 residues. Trimming removed 4 bases from V and 3 bases from J, with 13 bases in between. The V gene's germline CDR1 is GTSNPN and CDR2 SVGIG (reference sequence). CDR3 sequence: CAWNTGTNNQPQHF. As DNA, the CDR3 is TGTGCCTGGAACACCGGGACTAACAATCAGCCCCAGCATTTT.

This chain connects TRBV27 to TRBJ2-5; TRBD1 might be the D (6 bases). The V gene lost 2 bases and the J gene lost 5 bases, with 9 bases spanning the gap. The length of the CDR3 is 13 residues. Germline lookup yields CDR1 MNHEY and CDR2 SMNVEV (reference sequence). CDR3: CASSLEGEETQYF. CDR3 bases: TGTGCCAGCAGTTTAGAGGGGGAGGAGACCCAGTACTTC.

This clone was seen more than once but under ten times. V gene TRBV28 combines with J gene TRBJ2-1, with a possible D match to TRBD1 (6 bases). CDR1 is MDHEN, CDR2 SYDVKM, per germline. CDR3 length: 16 residues. With 3 bases removed from V and 5 bases from J, the gap between germline ends came to 17 bases. As DNA, the CDR3 is TGTGCCAGCAGTTTCCGGAGCAGGGGACGTAACAATGAGCAGTTCTTC. This codes for CASSFRSRGRNNEQFF.

The V call is TRBV25-1, the J call TRBJ2-1; TRBD2 might be the D (6 bases). CDR1 is MGHDK and CDR2 is SYGVNS in the germline V gene. V was cut by 3 bases and J by 12 bases, with 15 bases left in between. There are 13 residues in the CDR3. The CDR3 loop reads CASSEPGTRGQFF. CDR3 DNA sequence: TGTGCCAGCAGTGAGCCCGGGACTCGGGGGCAGTTCTTC.

A few counts support this clone. Different DNA sequences within this sample yield the same CDR3. The CDR3 spells CAWSVGSSGNTIYF. DNA for the CDR3: TGTGCCTGGAGTGTTGGCTCCTCTGGAAACACCATATATTTT. The V gene is TRBV30, the J gene TRBJ1-3; D is unresolved. There are 14 residues in the CDR3. Germline CDR1 and CDR2: GTSNPN and SVGIG (reference sequence). V gave up 0 bases and J gave up 0 bases, with 6 bases separating them.

About this clone: Other DNA sequences in this specimen translate into the identical CDR3. This sequence joins TRBV18 and TRBJ2-1, with D possibly being TRBD2 (5 bases). CDR1 and CDR2 from the germline V gene are KGHSH and LQKENI. With 6 bases removed from V and 5 bases from J, the gap between germline ends came to 11 bases. This CDR3 spans 13 amino acids. CDR3 coding DNA: TGTGCCAGCTCCCCCGGACTCGACAATGAGCAGTTCTTC. It translates to CASSPGLDNEQFF.

The chain has TRBV28 and TRBJ1-5; D gene uncertain. V dropped 6 bases and J dropped 6 bases, with 12 bases sitting between them. This CDR3 spans 13 amino acids. CDR1 is MDHEN and CDR2 is SYDVKM in the germline V gene. The chain's CDR3 is CASRSGVSQPQHF. The DNA of the CDR3 is TGTGCCAGCAGGAGCGGGGTAAGTCAGCCCCAGCATTTT.

The chain recombines TRBV10-2 with TRBJ1-5; 7 bases match TRBD1. Germline CDR1 WSHSY, CDR2 SAAADI. The CDR3 covers 14 residues. Germline trimming cut 0 bases from V and 7 bases from J; bases unmatched to any gene: 3. CDR3 region: CASSESGGGQPQHF. The CDR3 nucleotides read TGCGCCAGCAGTGAGTCAGGGGGCGGCCAGCCCCAGCATTTT.

The chain employs TRBV11-1 and TRBJ2-1, with TRBD2 identical over 13 bases. V was pared by 5 bases and J by 10 bases, with 8 bases of the junction left unmatched. Germline CDR1 is SGHAT and CDR2 is FQDESV (reference sequence). The CDR3 is 15 amino acids. The CDR3 loop reads CASSILAGGLWEQFF. CDR3 nucleotides: TGTGCCAGCAGCATACTAGCGGGAGGGCTTTGGGAGCAGTTCTTC.

This chain uses TRBV27 with TRBJ2-5; 9 bases are a match to TRBD1. Trimming at V came to 11 bases and at J to 4 bases, leaving 5 bases not matched to a gene. The CDR3 runs to 12 residues. Per the germline V gene, CDR1 is MNHEY and CDR2 is SMNVEV (reference sequence). The CDR3 protein is CAVRDRAETQYF. The CDR3 DNA sequence: TGTGCCGTCCGGGACAGGGCAGAGACCCAGTACTTC.

J is TRBJ1-5 and V is TRBV6-5; D not certain. This CDR3 comprises 12 residues. V was shortened by 8 bases and J by 0 bases, with 5 bases between the two germline ends. CDR1 is MNHEY, CDR2 SVGAGI, per germline. CDR3 sequence reads: CASQYSNQPQHF. Written as DNA, the CDR3 is TGTGCCAGCCAGTATAGCAATCAGCCCCAGCATTTT.